A single sample is the source of the 15 T cell receptor beta chains below, sequenced in a study of T cell repertoires in cytomegalovirus infection. No antigens are known for them. TCRdb reanalysed the reads using MiXCR and keeps one entry per CDR3 protein. Of over 100,000 distinct CDR3 sequences in the sample, over 9.5% are singletons; the top ten hold about 32%. What was sequenced was PBMCs, sequenced either directly or after in vitro stimulation (not recorded which). These receptors all come from a human donor in good health (CMV status not recorded). Some clones in this sample may be carry-over from other donors' samples.

V and J are TRBV6-6 and TRBJ1-4, with D possibly matching TRBD1 (6 bases). V was pared by 4 bases and J by 12 bases, with 21 bases between. This CDR3 is built from 15 residues. Germline CDR1 is MNHNY and CDR2 is SVGAGI (reference sequence). CDR3 amino acids: CASSSIRTASGELFF. The CDR3 DNA follows: TGTGCCAGCAGTTCTATTCGGACAGCTAGCGGCGAACTGTTTTTT.

This clonotype occurred many times. The junction does not match germline at one end; this may be a read error. Here the CDR3 reads CASSEEGGYRQYF. The CDR3 nucleotides are TGCGCCAGCAGCGAAGAAGGCGGGTACAGACAGTACTTC. The rearrangement uses TRBV4-1 and TRBJ2-7; tentative D call: TRBD2 (5 bases). The CDR3 has 13 amino acids. Germline V gene data show CDR1 as MGHRA and CDR2 as YSYEKL.

CDR3 bases: TGTGCCTGGAGTGGTCCCGGGACAGGGGTTTACGAGCAGTACTTC. Its translation: CAWSGPGTGVYEQYF. The rearrangement joins TRBV30 to TRBJ2-7; 10 bases line up with TRBD1. The CDR3 loop spans 15 amino acids. The germline V gene has CDR1 GTSNPN and CDR2 SVGIG (reference sequence). Trimming took 1 base from V and 4 from J; bases not matched to a gene: 7.

This clonotype was counted ten times or more. V and J are TRBV7-2 and TRBJ1-2; D uncertain. The length of the CDR3 is 15 residues. Germline V lookup: CDR1 SGHTA, CDR2 FQGNSA. The V end lost 5 bases, the J end lost 0 bases, and 13 bases lay between the germline ends. CDR3 in amino acids: CASSHSTVSNYGYTF. The CDR3 nucleotides are TGTGCCAGCAGCCACTCGACGGTCTCTAACTATGGCTACACCTTC.

This chain joins TRBV19 and TRBJ1-1; 10 nucleotides match TRBD1. The length of the CDR3 is 16 residues. V shed 6 bases and J 4 bases; nucleotides not matched to a gene: 11. Germline V CDR1 and CDR2: LNHDA, SQIVND (reference sequence). In DNA form, the CDR3 reads TGTGCCAGTAGGAGCCGACAGGGGGCTATGGGCACTGAAGCTTTCTTT. It yields the protein CASRSRQGAMGTEAFF.

This clonotype was recorded many times. The chain has TRBV5-1 and TRBJ2-7; 7 bases match TRBD2. Per the germline V gene, CDR1 is SGHRS and CDR2 is YFSETQ. V dropped 0 bases and J dropped 4; count of bases not matched to a gene: 4. This CDR3 region has 14 residues. CDR3 coding DNA: TGCGCCAGCAGCTTGGCTGGGGAGGGGTACGAGCAGTACGTC. Translated: CASSLAGEGYEQYV.

In this sample, this clonotype turned up a few times. The gene calls are TRBV11-2 and TRBJ2-2, with D hard to call. V lost 0 bases and J 6 bases, leaving 5 bases between the germline ends. Per the germline V gene, CDR1 is SGHAT and CDR2 is FQNNGV. The CDR3 is 13 residues long. DNA of the CDR3: TGTGCCAGCAGCTTAGATCTACCCGGGGAGCTGTTTTTT. Residues: CASSLDLPGELFF.

V usage is TRBV6-5 and J usage is TRBJ1-4, with a tentative D call TRBD1 (5 bases). Germline values: CDR1 MNHEY, CDR2 SVGAGI. With 4 bases removed from V and 8 bases from J, the gap between germline ends came to 20 bases. This CDR3 contains 16 residues. CDR3 protein: CASSSRTDSSTEKLFF. As DNA, the CDR3 is TGTGCCAGCAGTTCCCGGACTGACAGCAGTACAGAAAAACTGTTTTTT.

The J gene is TRBJ2-2, the V gene TRBV4-3; a possible D gene is TRBD2 (6 bases). V lost 4 bases and J 6 bases, leaving 15 bases between the germline ends. The V gene's germline CDR1 is LGHNA and CDR2 YSLEER. CDR3 length equals 15 residues. CDR3 region: CASSLDYPTPGELFF. CDR3 DNA sequence: TGCGCCAGCAGCCTGGACTACCCTACCCCCGGGGAGCTGTTTTTT.

This clonotype was observed many times. The genes are TRBV7-2 and TRBJ2-5; TRBD1 matches at 12 bases. With V trimmed by 6 bases and J by 4 bases, 6 bases remained unmatched. Germline lookup yields CDR1 SGHTA and CDR2 FQGNSA. The CDR3 length is 15 residues. The CDR3 bases are TGTGCCAGCAGGGGACAGGGGGCAAAGGCAGAGACCCAGTACTTC. Amino acid sequence: CASRGQGAKAETQYF.

In its sample, this clonotype was seen many times. The J gene is TRBJ2-1, the V gene TRBV6-6, with TRBD2 identical over 9 bases. The CDR3 has 15 amino acids. The germline V gene has CDR1 MNHNY and CDR2 SVGAGI (reference sequence). V dropped 8 bases and J dropped 5; count of bases not matched to a gene: 10. CDR3 bases: TGTGCCAGCCTATGGGCGGGAGGGCCGAACAATGAGCAGTTCTTC. Translating it yields CASLWAGGPNNEQFF.

In this sample, this clonotype turned up many times. The J gene is TRBJ2-5, the V gene TRBV11-3; tentatively, D is TRBD1 (6 bases). The germline V and J ends were trimmed by 5 bases and 1 base, with 8 bases remaining between them. Per the germline V gene, CDR1 is SGHNT and CDR2 is YENEEA. CDR3 size: 13 residues. The chain's CDR3 is CASSEQGQETQYF. The CDR3 nucleotides read TGTGCCAGCAGCGAACAGGGCCAAGAGACCCAGTACTTC.

This clonotype was found many times. V gene TRBV7-2 combines with J gene TRBJ1-1; tentatively, D is TRBD1 (6 bases). V lost 5 bases and J lost 5, with 9 bases in between. The CDR3 has 12 amino acids. Germline loops: CDR1 SGHTA, CDR2 FQGNSA. The CDR3 DNA follows: TGTGCCAGCAGCCCAACAGGGACTGAAGCTTTCTTT. Protein: CASSPTGTEAFF.

The genes are TRBV6-1 and TRBJ1-1; a possible D gene is TRBD1 (6 bases). V was cut by 5 bases and J by 4 bases, with 23 bases left in between. The CDR3 runs to 17 residues. The germline V gene encodes CDR1 MNHNS and CDR2 SASEGT. The CDR3 loop is CASSLLGGQFQATEAFF. In DNA form, the CDR3 reads TGTGCCAGCAGTCTACTCGGAGGACAGTTCCAGGCCACTGAAGCTTTCTTT.

The chain carries TRBV12-3 or TRBV12-4 and TRBJ1-1, with a possible D match to TRBD1 (5 bases). There are 14 residues in the CDR3. Deletions cut 7 bases from V and 2 bases from J, with 14 bases between. CDR3 coding DNA: TGTGCCAGCACCAAGACAGCCTTAAACACTGAAGCTTTCTTT. It specifies CASTKTALNTEAFF.